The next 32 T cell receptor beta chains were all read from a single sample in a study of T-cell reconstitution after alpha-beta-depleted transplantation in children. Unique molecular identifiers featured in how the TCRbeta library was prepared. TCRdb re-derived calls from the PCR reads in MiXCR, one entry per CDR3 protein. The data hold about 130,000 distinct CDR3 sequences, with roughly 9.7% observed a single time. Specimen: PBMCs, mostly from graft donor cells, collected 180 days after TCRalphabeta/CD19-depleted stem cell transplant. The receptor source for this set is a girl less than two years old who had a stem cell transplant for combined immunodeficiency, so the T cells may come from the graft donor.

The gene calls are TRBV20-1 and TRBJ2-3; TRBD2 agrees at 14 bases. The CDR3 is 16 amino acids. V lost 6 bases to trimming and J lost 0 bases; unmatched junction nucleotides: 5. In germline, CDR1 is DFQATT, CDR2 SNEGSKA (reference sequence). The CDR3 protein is CSAWTSGGRSTDTQYF. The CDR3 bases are TGCAGTGCCTGGACTAGCGGGGGGCGAAGCACAGATACGCAGTATTTT.

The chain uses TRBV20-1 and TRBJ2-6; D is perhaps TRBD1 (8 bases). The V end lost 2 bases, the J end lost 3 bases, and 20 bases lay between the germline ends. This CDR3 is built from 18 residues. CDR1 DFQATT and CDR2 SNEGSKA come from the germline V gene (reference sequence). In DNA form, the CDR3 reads TGCAGTGCTAGAACCCGCGGACAGGGAGGGTATGGGGCCAACGTCCTGACTTTC. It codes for CSARTRGQGGYGANVLTF.

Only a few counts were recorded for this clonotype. CDR3 sequence (DNA): TGTGCCAGCACCGTCGGGTGGGAAAATCAGCCCCAGCATTTT. Encoded protein: CASTVGWENQPQHF. The chain couples TRBV7-2 to TRBJ1-5; the D is unclear. Germline values: CDR1 SGHTA, CDR2 FQGNSA. V was clipped by 7 bases and J by 4 bases, with 14 bases between them. The CDR3 length is 14 residues.

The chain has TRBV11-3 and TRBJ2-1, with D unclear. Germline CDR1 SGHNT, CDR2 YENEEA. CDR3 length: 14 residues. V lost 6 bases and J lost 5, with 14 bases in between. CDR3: CASSSWKRHNEQFF. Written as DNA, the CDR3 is TGTGCCAGCAGTTCATGGAAGAGGCACAATGAGCAGTTCTTC.

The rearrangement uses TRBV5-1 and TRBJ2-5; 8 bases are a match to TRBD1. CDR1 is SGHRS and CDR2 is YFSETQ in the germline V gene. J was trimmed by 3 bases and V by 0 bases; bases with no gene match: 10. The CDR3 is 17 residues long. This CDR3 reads CASSLVPRGLRKETQYF. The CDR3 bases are TGCGCCAGCAGCTTGGTTCCCAGGGGGCTTCGGAAAGAGACCCAGTACTTC.

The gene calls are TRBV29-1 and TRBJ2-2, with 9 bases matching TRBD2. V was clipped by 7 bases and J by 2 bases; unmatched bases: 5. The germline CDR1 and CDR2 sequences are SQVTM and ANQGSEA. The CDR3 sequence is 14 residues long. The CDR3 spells CSGSLAGNTGELFF. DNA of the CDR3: TGCAGCGGTTCTCTAGCGGGAAACACCGGGGAGCTGTTTTTT.

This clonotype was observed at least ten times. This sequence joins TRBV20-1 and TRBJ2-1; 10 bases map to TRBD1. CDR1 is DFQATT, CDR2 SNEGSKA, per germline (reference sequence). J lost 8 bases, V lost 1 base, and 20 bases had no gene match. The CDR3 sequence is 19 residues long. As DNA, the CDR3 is TGCAGTGCTAGAGTGTTAGGACAGGGGGAAGGGCGGGGGGTAGATGAGCAGTTCTTC. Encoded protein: CSARVLGQGEGRGVDEQFF.

The chain's CDR3 is CASSYGGKREQYF. CDR3 bases: TGTGCCAGCAGTTACGGCGGGAAGCGGGAGCAGTACTTC. The chain is built from TRBV6-2 or TRBV6-3 and TRBJ2-7, with a weak D call TRBD2 (6 bases). CDR1 MNHEY and CDR2 SVGEGT come from the germline V gene. The germline V and J ends were trimmed by 2 bases and 7 bases, with 12 bases remaining between them. The CDR3 has 13 residues.

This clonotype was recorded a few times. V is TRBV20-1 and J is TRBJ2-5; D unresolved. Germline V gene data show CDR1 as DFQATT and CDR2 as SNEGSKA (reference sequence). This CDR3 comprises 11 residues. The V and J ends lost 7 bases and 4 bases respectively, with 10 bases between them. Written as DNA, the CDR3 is TGCAGTGTCCCGGAGCGAGAGACCCAGTACTTC. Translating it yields CSVPERETQYF.

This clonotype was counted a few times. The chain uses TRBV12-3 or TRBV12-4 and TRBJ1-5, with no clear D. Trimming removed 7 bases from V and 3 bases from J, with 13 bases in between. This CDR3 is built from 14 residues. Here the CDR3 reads CASTLGVYNQPQHF. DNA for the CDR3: TGTGCCAGCACCCTGGGAGTTTACAATCAGCCCCAGCATTTT.

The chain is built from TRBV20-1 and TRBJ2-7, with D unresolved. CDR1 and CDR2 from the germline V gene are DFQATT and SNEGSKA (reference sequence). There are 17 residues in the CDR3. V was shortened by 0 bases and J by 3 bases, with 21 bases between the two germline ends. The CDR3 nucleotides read TGCAGTGCTAGAGATTCCCTGTCGAGTAGCCTCGTCTACGAGCAGTACTTC. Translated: CSARDSLSSSLVYEQYF.

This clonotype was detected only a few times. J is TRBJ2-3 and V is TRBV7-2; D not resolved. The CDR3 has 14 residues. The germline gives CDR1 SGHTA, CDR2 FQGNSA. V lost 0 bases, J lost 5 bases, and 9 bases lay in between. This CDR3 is CASSLAVKLDTQYF. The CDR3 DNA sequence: TGTGCCAGCAGCTTAGCAGTGAAACTAGATACGCAGTATTTT. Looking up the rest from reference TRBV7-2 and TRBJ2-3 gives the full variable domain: GAGVSQSPSNKVTEKGKDVELRCDPISGHTALYWYRQSLGQGLEFLIYFQGNSAPDKSGLPSDRFSAERTGGSVSTLTIQRTQQEDSAVYLCASSLAVKLDTQYFGPGTRLTVL.

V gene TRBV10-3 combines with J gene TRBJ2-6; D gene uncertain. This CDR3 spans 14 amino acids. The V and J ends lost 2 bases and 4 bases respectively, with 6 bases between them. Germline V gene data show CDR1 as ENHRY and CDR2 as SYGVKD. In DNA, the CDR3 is TGTGCCATCAGTGAGATGGGGGGGGCCAACGTCCTGACTTTC. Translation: CAISEMGGANVLTF.

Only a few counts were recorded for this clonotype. In DNA, the CDR3 is TGTGCCAGCAGCAAAGGACACCAACCTACTAGCGGGGCCGACTCCAAAAACATTCAGTACTTC. Its protein product is CASSKGHQPTSGADSKNIQYF. V and J are TRBV21-1 and TRBJ2-4; TRBD2 reflects the table's D call only, with no check against the DNA. TRBV21-1 is annotated as a pseudogene. This CDR3 spans 21 amino acids.

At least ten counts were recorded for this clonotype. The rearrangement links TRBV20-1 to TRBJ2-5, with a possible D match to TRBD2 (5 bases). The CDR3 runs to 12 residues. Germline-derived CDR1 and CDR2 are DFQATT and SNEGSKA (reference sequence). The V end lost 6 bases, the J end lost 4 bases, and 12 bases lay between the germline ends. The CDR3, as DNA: TGCAGTGCACGAGGGAAACGAGAGACCCAGTACTTC. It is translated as CSARGKRETQYF.

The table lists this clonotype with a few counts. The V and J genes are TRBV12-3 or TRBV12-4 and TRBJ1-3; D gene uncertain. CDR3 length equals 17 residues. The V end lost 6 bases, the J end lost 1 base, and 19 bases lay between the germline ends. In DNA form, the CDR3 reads TGTGCCAGCAGCCGCGTAGTTGGTACCCAGTCTGGAAACACCATATATTTT. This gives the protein CASSRVVGTQSGNTIYF.

Here the CDR3 reads CAISESVEGYTF. Here the CDR3 DNA reads TGTGCCATCAGTGAGTCTGTAGAAGGCTACACCTTC. This rearrangement joins TRBV10-3 to TRBJ1-2; D remains ambiguous. The germline V and J ends were trimmed by 0 bases and 8 bases, with 7 bases remaining between them. Germline V CDR1 and CDR2: ENHRY, SYGVKD. The CDR3 contains 12 residues.

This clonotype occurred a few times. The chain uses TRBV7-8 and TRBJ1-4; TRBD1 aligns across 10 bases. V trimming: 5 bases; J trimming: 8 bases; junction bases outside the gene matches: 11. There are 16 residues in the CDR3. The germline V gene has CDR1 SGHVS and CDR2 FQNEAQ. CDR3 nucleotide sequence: TGTGCCAGCAGCAGGGAGCGGGGGACAGGGGTGGAAAAACTGTTTTTT. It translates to CASSRERGTGVEKLFF.

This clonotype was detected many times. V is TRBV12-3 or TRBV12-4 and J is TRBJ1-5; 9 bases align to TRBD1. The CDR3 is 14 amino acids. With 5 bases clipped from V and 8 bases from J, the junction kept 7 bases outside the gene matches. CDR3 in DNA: TGTGCCAGCAGTGGACAGGGGTCTCGGAAGCCCCAGCATTTT. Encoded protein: CASSGQGSRKPQHF.

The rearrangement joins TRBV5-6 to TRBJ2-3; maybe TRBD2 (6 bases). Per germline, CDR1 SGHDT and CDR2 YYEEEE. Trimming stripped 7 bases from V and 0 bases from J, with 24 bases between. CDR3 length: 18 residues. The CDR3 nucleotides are TGTGCCAGCCAGCCAGCGGGTCTATCCACTTCTAGCACAGATACGCAGTATTTT. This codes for CASQPAGLSTSSTDTQYF. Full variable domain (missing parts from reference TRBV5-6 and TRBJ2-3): DAGVTQSPTHLIKTRGQQVTLRCSPKSGHDTVSWYQQALGQGPQFIFQYYEEEERQRGNFPDRFSGHQFPNYSSELNVNALLLGDSALYLCASQPAGLSTSSTDTQYFGPGTRLTVL.

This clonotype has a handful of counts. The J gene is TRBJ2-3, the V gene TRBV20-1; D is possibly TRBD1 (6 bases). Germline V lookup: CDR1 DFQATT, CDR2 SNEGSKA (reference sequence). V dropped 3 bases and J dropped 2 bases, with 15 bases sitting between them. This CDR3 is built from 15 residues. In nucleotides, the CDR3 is TGCAGTGCTAGGACCGAGGGGGTTTACACAGATACGCAGTATTTT. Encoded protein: CSARTEGVYTDTQYF.

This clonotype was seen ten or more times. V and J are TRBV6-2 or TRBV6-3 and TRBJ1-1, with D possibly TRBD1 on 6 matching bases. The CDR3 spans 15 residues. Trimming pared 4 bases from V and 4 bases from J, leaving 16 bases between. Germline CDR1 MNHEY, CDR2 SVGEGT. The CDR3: CASSSGGPGITEAFF. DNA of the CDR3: TGTGCCAGCAGTTCTGGGGGCCCGGGCATCACTGAAGCTTTCTTT.

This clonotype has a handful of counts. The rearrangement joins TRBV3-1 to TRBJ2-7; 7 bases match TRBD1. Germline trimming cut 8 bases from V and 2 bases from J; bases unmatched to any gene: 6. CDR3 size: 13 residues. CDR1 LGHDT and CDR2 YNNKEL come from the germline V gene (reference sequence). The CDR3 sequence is CASSEGGPYEQYF. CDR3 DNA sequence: TGTGCCAGCTCAGAAGGGGGCCCCTACGAGCAGTACTTC.

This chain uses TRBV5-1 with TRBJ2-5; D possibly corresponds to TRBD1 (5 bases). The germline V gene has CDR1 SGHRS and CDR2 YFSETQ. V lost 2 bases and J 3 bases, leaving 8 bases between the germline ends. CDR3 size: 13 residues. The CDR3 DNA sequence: TGCGCCAGCAGCTTTGGGGCAGAAGAGACCCAGTACTTC. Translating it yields CASSFGAEETQYF.

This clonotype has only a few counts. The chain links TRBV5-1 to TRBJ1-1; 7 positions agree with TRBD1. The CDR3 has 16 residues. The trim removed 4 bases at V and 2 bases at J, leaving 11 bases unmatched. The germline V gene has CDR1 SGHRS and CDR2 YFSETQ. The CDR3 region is CASSPGGDRVNTEAFF. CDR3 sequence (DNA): TGCGCCAGCAGCCCTGGTGGGGACAGAGTAAACACTGAAGCTTTCTTT.

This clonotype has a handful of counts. As DNA, the CDR3 is TGCAGCGTCAGGGAAGGCACAGATACGCAGTATTTT. This translates into CSVREGTDTQYF. This chain links TRBV29-1 with TRBJ2-3, with D perhaps TRBD1 (5 bases). The germline CDR1 and CDR2 sequences are SQVTM and ANQGSEA. Trimming removed 6 bases at V and 1 base at J, with 8 bases between. There are 12 residues in the CDR3.

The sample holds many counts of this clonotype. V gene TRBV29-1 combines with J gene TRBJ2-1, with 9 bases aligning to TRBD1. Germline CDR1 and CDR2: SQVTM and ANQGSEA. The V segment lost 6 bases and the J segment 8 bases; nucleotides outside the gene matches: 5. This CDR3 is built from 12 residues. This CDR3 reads CSVQGAAHEQFF. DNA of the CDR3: TGCAGCGTACAGGGGGCGGCCCATGAGCAGTTCTTC.

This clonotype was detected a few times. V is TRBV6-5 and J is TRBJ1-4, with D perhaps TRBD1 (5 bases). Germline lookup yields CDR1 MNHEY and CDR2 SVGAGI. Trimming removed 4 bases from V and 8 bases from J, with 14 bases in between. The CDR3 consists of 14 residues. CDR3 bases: TGTGCCAGCAGTTCCGACAGATCCGGCGAAAAACTGTTTTTT. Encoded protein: CASSSDRSGEKLFF.

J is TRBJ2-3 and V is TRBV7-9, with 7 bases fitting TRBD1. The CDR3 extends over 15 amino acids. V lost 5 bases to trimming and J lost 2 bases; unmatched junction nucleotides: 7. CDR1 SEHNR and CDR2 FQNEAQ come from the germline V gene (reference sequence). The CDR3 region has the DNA TGTGCCAGCAGCCTCCACAGGGGATCCACAGATACGCAGTATTTT. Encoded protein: CASSLHRGSTDTQYF. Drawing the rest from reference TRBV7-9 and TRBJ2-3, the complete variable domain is DTGVSQNPRHKITKRGQNVTFRCDPISEHNRLYWYRQTLGQGPEFLTYFQNEAQLEKSRLLSDRFSAERPKGSFSTLEIQRTEQGDSAMYLCASSLHRGSTDTQYFGPGTRLTVL.

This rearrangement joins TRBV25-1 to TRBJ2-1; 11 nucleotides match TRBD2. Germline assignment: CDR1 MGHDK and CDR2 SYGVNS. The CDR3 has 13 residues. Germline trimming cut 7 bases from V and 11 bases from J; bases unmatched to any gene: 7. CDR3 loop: CASNQGTSGKQFF. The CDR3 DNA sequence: TGTGCCAGCAACCAGGGGACTAGCGGCAAGCAGTTCTTC. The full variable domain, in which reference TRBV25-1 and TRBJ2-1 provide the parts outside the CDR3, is EADIYQTPRYLVIGTGKKITLECSQTMGHDKMYWYQQDPGMELHLIHYSYGVNSTEKGDLSSESTVSRIRTEHFPLTLESARPSHTSQYLCASNQGTSGKQFFGPGTRLTVL.

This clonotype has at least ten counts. CDR3 sequence reads: CATRQGIDEKLFF. DNA of the CDR3: TGTGCCACGAGACAGGGAATCGATGAAAAACTGTTTTTT. The V gene is TRBV10-3, the J gene TRBJ1-4, with 7 nucleotides matching TRBD1. From germline, CDR1 is ENHRY and CDR2 SYGVKD. The CDR3 loop spans 13 amino acids. V shed 10 bases, J shed 6 bases, and the junction held 8 bases outside the gene matches.

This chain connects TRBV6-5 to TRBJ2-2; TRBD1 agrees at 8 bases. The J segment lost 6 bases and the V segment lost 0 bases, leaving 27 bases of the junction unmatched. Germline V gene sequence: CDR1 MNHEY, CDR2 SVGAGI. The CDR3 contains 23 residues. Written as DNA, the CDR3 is TGTGCCAGCAGTTACTCCCAAGGGGTTCGGCCCTTTGGCGACAGGGGCCGGGCCGGGGAGCTGTTTTTT. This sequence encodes CASSYSQGVRPFGDRGRAGELFF.